This T cell receptor beta chain was recorded in a study of blood T cells in healthy people across ages. Study observations and caveats: Aged donors had fewer naive CD4+ cells and lower diversity than long-lived donors. A conclusive naive versus antigen-experienced comparison was prevented by the unsorted PBMCs. Roughly linear declines in TCR beta diversity per million T cells occurred with age.

A note on this clonotype: Its antigen is undetermined.

Germline CDR1 SGDLS, CDR2 YYNGEE. The J segment lost 4 bases and the V segment lost 4 bases, leaving 6 bases of the junction unmatched. The CDR3 sequence is 15 residues long. Then a second PCR, running roughly 7 to 11 cycles, was carried out with a sample-barcoded 5' primer and a J-beta primer mix. One entry per CDR3 protein results from TCRdb running MiXCR on the 5' RACE reads. This table has fewer than 1.5 million distinct CDR3 sequences, around 42% appearing once. This chain uses TRBV9 with TRBJ1-3; 9 positions agree with TRBD1. The sample consisted of blood. The TCR was taken from a young woman in good health. CDR3 sequence: CASSPPGQGGNTIYF. The DNA for the CDR3 is TGTGCCAGCAGCCCCCCGGGACAGGGCGGAAACACCATATATTTT.